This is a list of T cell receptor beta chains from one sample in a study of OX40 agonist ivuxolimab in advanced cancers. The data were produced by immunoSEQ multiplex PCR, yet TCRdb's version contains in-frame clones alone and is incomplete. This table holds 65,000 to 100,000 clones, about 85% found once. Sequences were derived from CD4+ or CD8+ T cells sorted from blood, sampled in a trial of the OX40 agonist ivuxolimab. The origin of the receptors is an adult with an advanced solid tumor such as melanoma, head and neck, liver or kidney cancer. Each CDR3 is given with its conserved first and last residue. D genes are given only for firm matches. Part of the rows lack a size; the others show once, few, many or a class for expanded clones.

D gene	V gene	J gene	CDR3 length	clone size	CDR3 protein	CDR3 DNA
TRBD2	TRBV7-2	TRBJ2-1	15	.	CASSPSGAPRGEQFF	TGTGCCAGCAGCCCGAGCGGGGCTCCTAGAGGGGAGCAGTTCTTC
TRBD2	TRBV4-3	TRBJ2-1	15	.	CASSQVAGGDNEQFF	TGCGCCAGCAGCCAGGTAGCGGGAGGGGATAATGAGCAGTTCTTC
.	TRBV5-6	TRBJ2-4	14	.	CASSLALAKNIQYF	TGTGCCAGCAGCTTGGCCCTGGCCAAAAACATTCAGTACTTC
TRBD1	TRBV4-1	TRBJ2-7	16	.	CASSHPTRTGGYEQYF	TGCGCCAGCAGCCATCCAACCCGGACAGGGGGATACGAGCAGTACTTC
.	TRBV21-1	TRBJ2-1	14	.	CARGQGAGYNEQFF	TGTGCCAGGGGACAGGGGGCAGGTTACAATGAGCAGTTCTTC
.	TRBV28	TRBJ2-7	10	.	CASIGDEQYF	TGTGCCAGCATTGGGGACGAGCAGTACTTC
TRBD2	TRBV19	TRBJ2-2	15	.	CASRFLAGGTGELFF	TGTGCCAGTCGCTTTCTAGCGGGGGGCACCGGGGAGCTGTTTTTT
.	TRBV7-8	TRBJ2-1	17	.	CASSLARLPTSYNEQFF	TGTGCCAGCAGCTTAGCTAGGTTACCCACCTCCTACAATGAGCAGTTCTTC
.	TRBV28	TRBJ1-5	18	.	CASSSPLHGGGGNQPQHF	TGTGCCAGCAGTTCCCCCCTACATGGGGGGGGAGGCAATCAGCCCCAGCATTTT
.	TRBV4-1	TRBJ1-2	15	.	CASSPILQRDYGYTF	TGCGCCAGCAGCCCCATCTTACAGAGAGACTATGGCTACACCTTC
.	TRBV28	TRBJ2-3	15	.	CASSLPTELTDTQYF	TGTGCCAGCAGTCTCCCGACAGAGCTCACAGATACGCAGTATTTT
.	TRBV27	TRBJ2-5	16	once	CASSWGRSRKQETQYF	TGTGCCAGCAGTTGGGGTCGGAGTCGTAAACAAGAGACCCAGTACTTC
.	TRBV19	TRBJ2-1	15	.	CASSIVGNSYNEQFF	TGTGCCAGTAGTATAGTAGGGAATTCCTACAATGAGCAGTTCTTC
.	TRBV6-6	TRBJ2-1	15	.	CASSLGLPPHNEQFF	TGTGCCAGCAGTTTGGGACTTCCTCCCCACAATGAGCAGTTCTTC
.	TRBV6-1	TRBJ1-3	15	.	CASKGVTISGNTIYF	TGTGCCAGCAAAGGGGTTACGATCTCTGGAAACACCATATATTTT
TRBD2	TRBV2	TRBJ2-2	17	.	CASSEALSGTNTGELFF	TGTGCCAGCAGTGAAGCGCTGAGCGGGACCAACACCGGGGAGCTGTTTTTT
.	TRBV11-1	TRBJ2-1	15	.	CASSRGAGQNNEQFF	TGTGCCAGCAGCCGTGGGGCAGGGCAAAACAATGAGCAGTTCTTC
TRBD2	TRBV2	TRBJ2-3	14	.	CASPPGRGGDTQYF	TGTGCCAGCCCCCCCGGGAGGGGTGGAGATACGCAGTATTTT
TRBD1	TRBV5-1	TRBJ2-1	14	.	CASRVRQGANEQFF	TGCGCCAGCCGCGTTCGACAGGGGGCTAATGAGCAGTTCTTC
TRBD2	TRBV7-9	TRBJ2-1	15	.	CASSSKTSGRAGQFF	TGTGCCAGCAGCTCGAAGACTAGCGGGAGGGCCGGGCAGTTCTTC
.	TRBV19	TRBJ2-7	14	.	CASSSRDGTYEQYF	TGTGCCAGTAGTTCAAGGGACGGTACCTACGAGCAGTACTTC
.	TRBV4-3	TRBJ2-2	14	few	CASRRTRGNGELFF	TGCGCCAGCAGACGTACCAGGGGAAACGGGGAGCTGTTTTTT
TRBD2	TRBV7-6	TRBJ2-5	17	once	CASSSDLSGSGSETQYF	TGTGCCAGCAGCTCGGACCTTAGCGGGAGCGGCTCAGAGACCCAGTACTTC
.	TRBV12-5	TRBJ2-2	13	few	CASGPRDGGELFF	TGTGCTAGTGGTCCCCGGGACGGCGGGGAGCTGTTTTTT
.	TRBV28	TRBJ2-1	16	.	CASSLRATKSYNEQFF	TGTGCCAGCAGTCTACGCGCGACAAAATCCTACAATGAGCAGTTCTTC
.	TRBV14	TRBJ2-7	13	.	CASSQELDYEQYF	TGTGCCAGCAGCCAAGAATTGGATTACGAGCAGTACTTC
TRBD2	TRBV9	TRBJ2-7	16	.	CASSAGSAGGTYEQYF	TGTGCCAGCAGCGCAGGGTCAGCGGGAGGGACCTACGAGCAGTACTTC
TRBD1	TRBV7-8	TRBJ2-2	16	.	CASSSPGQGDTGELFF	TGTGCCAGCAGCTCCCCGGGACAGGGGGACACCGGGGAGCTGTTTTTT
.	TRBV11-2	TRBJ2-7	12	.	CATRDNSYEQYF	TGTGCCACCCGGGACAACTCCTACGAGCAGTACTTC
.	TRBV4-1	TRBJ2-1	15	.	CASSQLSPVLNEQFF	TGCGCCAGCAGCCAGCTGAGTCCCGTACTCAATGAGCAGTTCTTC
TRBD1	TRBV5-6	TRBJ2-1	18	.	CASSLLVGGQDSYNEQFF	TGTGCCAGCAGCTTGTTGGTAGGGGGACAGGACTCCTACAATGAGCAGTTCTTC
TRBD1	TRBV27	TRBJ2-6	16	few	CASTRTGGSGANVLTF	TGTGCCAGCACGAGGACAGGGGGCTCTGGGGCCAACGTCCTGACTTTC